The sequence of this TCR beta chain was determined in a study of patients and donors after allogeneic stem cell transplantation. Germline V lookup: CDR1 SGHRS, CDR2 YFSETQ. V was cut by 0 bases and J by 8 bases, with 12 bases left in between. CDR3 length: 15 residues. TCRdb recomputed calls from the RT-PCR reads with MiXCR, one row per CDR3 protein. This table holds around 200,000 distinct CDR3 sequences, around 40% found once. Material for sequencing was blood, either unsorted or a sorted T cell fraction (not recorded which). The chain combines TRBV5-1 with TRBJ1-6; D is unclear. The receptor was isolated from a human donor who was either an allogeneic HSCT recipient or a stem cell or donor lymphocyte infusion donor (not recorded which). It is not recorded whose cells these are; they may come from a transplant donor. CDR3 protein: CASSLAGRAYSPLHF. In DNA form, the CDR3 reads TGCGCCAGCAGCTTGGCCGGGAGGGCATATTCACCCCTCCACTTT.